A single T cell receptor (beta chain) is shown here with its context. Profiled with immunoSEQ multiplex PCR; TCRdb holds only in-frame clones, not every one. This table holds around 44,000 clones, 90% found once. The data are from a study of T cell changes during pregnancy in multiple sclerosis. The sequenced sample was CD8+ T cells from peripheral blood mononuclear cells, obtained in the first trimester of pregnancy. The source of this sequence is a female donor with multiple sclerosis, enrolled in a pregnancy study.

This chain's CDR3 is CASSQELRGEAFF. CDR3 coding DNA: TGCGCCAGCAGCCAAGAATTGCGGGGGGAAGCTTTCTTT. The chain has TRBV4-1 and TRBJ1-1, with D possibly TRBD1 on 5 matching bases. This CDR3 is built from 13 residues. CDR1 is MGHRA, CDR2 YSYEKL, per germline. The germline V and J ends were trimmed by 0 bases and 8 bases, with 10 bases remaining between them.